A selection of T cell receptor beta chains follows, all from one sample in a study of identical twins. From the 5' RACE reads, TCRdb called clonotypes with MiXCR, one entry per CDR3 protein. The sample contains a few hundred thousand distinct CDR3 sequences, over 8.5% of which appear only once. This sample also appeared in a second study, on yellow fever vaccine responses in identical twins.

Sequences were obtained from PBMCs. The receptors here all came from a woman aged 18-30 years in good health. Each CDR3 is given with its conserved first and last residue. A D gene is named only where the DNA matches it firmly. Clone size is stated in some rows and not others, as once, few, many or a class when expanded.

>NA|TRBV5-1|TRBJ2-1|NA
CASSFRGFGDNEQFF
TGCGCCAGCAGCTTCAGGGGTTTCGGGGACAATGAGCAGTTCTTC
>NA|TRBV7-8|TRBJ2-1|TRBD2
CASLAGAYNEQFF
TGTGCCAGCTTGGCGGGGGCCTACAATGAGCAGTTCTTC
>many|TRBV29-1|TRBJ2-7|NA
CSVFGTYEQYF
TGCAGCGTTTTTGGGACCTACGAGCAGTACTTC
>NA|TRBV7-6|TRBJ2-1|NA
CASSLRSGTQYNEQFF
TGTGCCAGCAGCTTGAGATCCGGGACACAATACAATGAGCAGTTCTTC
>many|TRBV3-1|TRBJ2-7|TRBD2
CASSQGAGIKNEQYF
TGTGCCAGCAGCCAAGGAGCGGGAATAAAAAACGAGCAGTACTTC
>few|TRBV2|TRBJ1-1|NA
CASKKGTEAFF
TGTGCCAGCAAGAAGGGGACTGAAGCTTTCTTT
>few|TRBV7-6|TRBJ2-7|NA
CASSSLMGAAAYEQYF
TGTGCCAGCAGCTCGCTAATGGGGGCGGCGGCCTACGAGCAGTACTTC
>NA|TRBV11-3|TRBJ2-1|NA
CASSSLKGKYNEQFF
TGTGCCAGCAGCTCTCTTAAGGGGAAGTACAATGAGCAGTTCTTC
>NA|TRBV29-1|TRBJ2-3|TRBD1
CSVESGGADTQYF
TGCAGCGTTGAGTCAGGGGGCGCAGATACGCAGTATTTT
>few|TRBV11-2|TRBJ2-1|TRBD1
CASSPGTGLGEQFF
TGTGCCAGCAGCCCTGGGACAGGTCTGGGCGAGCAGTTCTTC
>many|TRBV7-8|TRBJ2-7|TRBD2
CASSLEVEAGGVEQYF
TGTGCCAGCAGCTTAGAAGTAGAAGCGGGGGGGGTCGAGCAGTACTTC
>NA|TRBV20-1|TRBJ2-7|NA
CSARDQTLEQYF
TGCAGTGCTAGAGATCAGACCTTGGAGCAGTACTTC
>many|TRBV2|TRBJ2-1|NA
CASSELGGEQFF
TGTGCCAGCAGCGAACTAGGTGGAGAGCAGTTCTTC
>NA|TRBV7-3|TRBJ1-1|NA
CASSLVSGGAEAFF
TGTGCCAGCAGCTTAGTTTCGGGGGGGGCTGAAGCTTTCTTT
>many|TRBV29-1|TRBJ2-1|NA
CSVGANVGVGDEQFF
TGCAGCGTTGGGGCGAACGTAGGGGTAGGAGATGAGCAGTTCTTC
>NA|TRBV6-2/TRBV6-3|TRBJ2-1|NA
CASSYLMGRTYNEQFF
TGTGCCAGCAGTTACTTGATGGGCCGGACCTACAATGAGCAGTTCTTC
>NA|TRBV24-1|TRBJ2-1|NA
CATSSPGLTLLGNEQFF
TGTGCCACCAGTAGTCCGGGTCTTACCCTATTGGGCAATGAGCAGTTCTTC
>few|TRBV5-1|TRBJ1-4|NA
CASSSDSGFNEKLFF
TGCGCCAGCAGCTCCGATTCAGGGTTTAATGAAAAACTGTTTTTT
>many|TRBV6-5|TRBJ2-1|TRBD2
CASSYSSGSWNNEQFF
TGTGCCAGCAGTTACTCAAGCGGGAGTTGGAACAATGAGCAGTTCTTC
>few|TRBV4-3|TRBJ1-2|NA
CASSQVGHTPPGYGYTF
TGCGCCAGCAGCCAAGTCGGACATACTCCCCCGGGTTATGGCTACACCTTC
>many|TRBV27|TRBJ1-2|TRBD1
CASSFIRTGNYGYTF
TGTGCCAGCAGTTTCATTCGGACAGGAAACTATGGCTACACCTTC
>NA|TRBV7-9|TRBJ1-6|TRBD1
CASSPGTVSYNSPLHF
TGTGCCAGCAGCCCCGGGACAGTCTCCTATAATTCACCCCTCCACTTT